Following are 5 T cell receptor beta chains from one sample sequenced in a study of neurological immune-mediated disorders. TCRdb used MiXCR to reprocess the 5' RACE reads, holding one entry per CDR3 protein. Here the sample spans 80,000 or so distinct CDR3 sequences, about 9% being singletons. Specimen: PBMCs. The receptors stem from a man aged 50-60 years in good health.

This clonotype has a count of ten or more. The V gene is TRBV5-1, the J gene TRBJ2-7; D may be TRBD1 (7 bases). The germline gives CDR1 SGHRS, CDR2 YFSETQ. The CDR3 sequence is 15 residues long. V was clipped by 4 bases and J by 0 bases, with 14 bases between them. The CDR3 loop is CASSPGTAGSYEQYF. The CDR3 DNA follows: TGCGCCAGCAGCCCCGGGACAGCGGGCTCCTACGAGCAGTACTTC.

Concerning this clonotype: A much larger clone lies one base from this, so it may be a read error. The rearrangement joins TRBV6-5 to TRBJ2-7, with D unresolved. Germline CDR1 MNHEY, CDR2 SVGAGI. V was cut by 0 bases and J by 2 bases, with 11 bases left in between. The CDR3 covers 15 residues. The CDR3 coding sequence is TGTGCCAGCAGTTACTCTTTGCAGGAGACCTACGAGCAGTACTTC. Translation gives CASSYSLQETYEQYF.

This clonotype appeared many times. This chain uses TRBV5-1 with TRBJ2-2, with D unclear. This CDR3 is built from 12 residues. V lost 2 bases and J lost 6, with 5 bases in between. Germline V lookup: CDR1 SGHRS, CDR2 YFSETQ. The DNA of the CDR3 is TGCGCCAGCAGCTTTTTCTCCGGGGAGCTGTTTTTT. Its protein is CASSFFSGELFF.

This clonotype was observed many times. This chain connects TRBV7-2 to TRBJ2-3, with 10 nucleotides matching TRBD2. Trimming cost V 5 bases and J 5 bases; bases outside gene matches: 4. Germline-derived CDR1 and CDR2 are SGHTA and FQGNSA. This CDR3 has 14 amino acids. The DNA of the CDR3 is TGTGCCAGCAGCCCGGGACTAGCGATAGATACGCAGTATTTT. It translates to CASSPGLAIDTQYF.

This clonotype has a single count. A much larger clone differs by one base, so this may be a read error. This chain joins TRBV11-2 and TRBJ2-5, with 8 bases lining up with TRBD2. The CDR3 sequence is 16 residues long. Germline values: CDR1 SGHAT, CDR2 FQNNGV. The CDR3 DNA sequence: TGTGCCAGCAGCCCTAAAATGGGGGCCGGGGGGGAGACCAAGTACTTC. Amino acids: CASSPKMGAGGETKYF.